The clone carrying this TCR beta chain appeared a few times. TCRbeta library construction was performed incorporating unique molecular identifiers. TCRdb analysed the PCR reads with MiXCR anew, one entry per CDR3 protein. This table holds about 980,000 distinct CDR3 sequences, roughly 29% found once. This record belongs to a study of T-cell reconstitution after alpha-beta-depleted transplantation in children. Germline lookup yields CDR1 SGHRS and CDR2 YFSETQ. The CDR3 contains 14 residues. The V end lost 0 bases, the J end lost 6 bases, and 10 bases lay between the germline ends. Source: PBMCs, mostly from graft donor cells, taken 360 days after TCRalphabeta/CD19-depleted stem cell transplant. The TCR sequence derives from a boy under two years old who had a stem cell transplant for SCID, so the T cells may come from the graft donor. V and J are TRBV5-1 and TRBJ2-1; D perhaps matches TRBD1 (5 bases). The CDR3 spells CASSLVPGPNEQFF. The CDR3 DNA reads TGCGCCAGCAGCTTGGTACCAGGGCCCAATGAGCAGTTCTTC.